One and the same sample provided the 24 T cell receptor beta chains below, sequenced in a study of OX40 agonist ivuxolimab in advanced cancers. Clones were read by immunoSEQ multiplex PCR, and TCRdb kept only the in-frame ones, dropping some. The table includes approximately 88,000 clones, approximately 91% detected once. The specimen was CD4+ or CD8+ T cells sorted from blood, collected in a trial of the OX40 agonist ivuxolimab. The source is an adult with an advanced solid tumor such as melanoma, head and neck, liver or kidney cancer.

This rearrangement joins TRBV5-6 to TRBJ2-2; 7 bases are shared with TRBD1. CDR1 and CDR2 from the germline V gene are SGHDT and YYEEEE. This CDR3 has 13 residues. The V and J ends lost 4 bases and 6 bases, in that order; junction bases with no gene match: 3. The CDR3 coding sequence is TGTGCCAGCAGCCTTACAGGGGCCGGGGAGCTGTTTTTT. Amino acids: CASSLTGAGELFF.

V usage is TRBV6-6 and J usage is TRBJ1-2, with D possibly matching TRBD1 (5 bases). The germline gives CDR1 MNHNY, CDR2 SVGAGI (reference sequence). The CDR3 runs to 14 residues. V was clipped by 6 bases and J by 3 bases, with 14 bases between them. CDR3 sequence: CASSPFGTDYGYTF. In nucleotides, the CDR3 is TGTGCCAGCAGCCCCTTCGGGACGGACTATGGCTACACCTTC.

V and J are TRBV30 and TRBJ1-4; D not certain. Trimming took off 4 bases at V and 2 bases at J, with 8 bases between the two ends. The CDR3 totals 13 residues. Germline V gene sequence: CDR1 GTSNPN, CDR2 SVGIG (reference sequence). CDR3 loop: CAWNRGTNEKLFF. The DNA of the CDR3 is TGTGCCTGGAACCGAGGGACTAATGAAAAACTGTTTTTT.

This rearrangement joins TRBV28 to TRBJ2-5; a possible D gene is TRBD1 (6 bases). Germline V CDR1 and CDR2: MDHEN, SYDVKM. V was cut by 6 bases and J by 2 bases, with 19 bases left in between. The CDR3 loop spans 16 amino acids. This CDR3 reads CASSSLGGRVQETQYF. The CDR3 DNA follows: TGTGCCAGCAGCTCACTAGGGGGACGGGTTCAAGAGACCCAGTACTTC. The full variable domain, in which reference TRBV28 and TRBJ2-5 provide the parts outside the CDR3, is DVKVTQSSRYLVKRTGEKVFLECVQDMDHENMFWYRQDPGLGLRLIYFSYDVKMKEKGDIPEGYSVSREKKERFSLILESASTNQTSMYLCASSSLGGRVQETQYFGPGTRLLVL.

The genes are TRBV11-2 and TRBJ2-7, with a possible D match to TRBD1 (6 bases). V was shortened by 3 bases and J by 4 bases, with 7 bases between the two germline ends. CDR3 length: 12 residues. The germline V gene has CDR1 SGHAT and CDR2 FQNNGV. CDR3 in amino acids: CASSFDRYEQYF. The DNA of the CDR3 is TGTGCCAGCAGCTTTGACAGGTACGAGCAGTACTTC.

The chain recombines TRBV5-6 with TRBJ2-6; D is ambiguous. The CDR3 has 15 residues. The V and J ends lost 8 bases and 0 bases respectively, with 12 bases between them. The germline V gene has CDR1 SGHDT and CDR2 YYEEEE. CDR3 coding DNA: TGTGCCAGTCTACTCTCGGGCTCTGGGGCCAACGTCCTGACTTTC. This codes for CASLLSGSGANVLTF.

The CDR3 sequence is CAWSITGGGGETQYF. Here the CDR3 DNA reads TGTGCCTGGAGTATAACCGGGGGGGGCGGGGAGACCCAGTACTTC. This chain joins TRBV30 and TRBJ2-5; 8 bases map to TRBD2. Germline loops: CDR1 GTSNPN, CDR2 SVGIG (reference sequence). After removal of 2 bases from V and 5 bases from J, the junction contained 10 bases not matched to a gene. The CDR3 loop spans 15 amino acids. The full variable domain, completed using reference TRBV30 and TRBJ2-5, is SQTIHQWPATLVQPVGSPLSLECTVEGTSNPNLYWYRQAAGRGLQLLFYSVGIGQISSEVPQNLSASRPQDRQFILSSKKLLLSDSGFYLCAWSITGGGGETQYFGPGTRLLVL.

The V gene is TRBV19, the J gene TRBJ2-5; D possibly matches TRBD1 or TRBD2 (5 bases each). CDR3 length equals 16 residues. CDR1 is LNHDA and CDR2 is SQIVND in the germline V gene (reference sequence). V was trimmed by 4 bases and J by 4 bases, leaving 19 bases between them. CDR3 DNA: TGTGCCAGTAGTACCCTTCCCGGGACGGGTGGAGAGACCCAGTACTTC. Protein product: CASSTLPGTGGETQYF.

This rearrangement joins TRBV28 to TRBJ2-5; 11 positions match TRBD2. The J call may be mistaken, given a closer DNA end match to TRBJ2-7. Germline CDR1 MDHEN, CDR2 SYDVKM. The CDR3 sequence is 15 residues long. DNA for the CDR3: TGTGCCAGCAGACCCACTAGCGGGGGCTCCTACGAGCAGTACTTC. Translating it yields CASRPTSGGSYEQYF.

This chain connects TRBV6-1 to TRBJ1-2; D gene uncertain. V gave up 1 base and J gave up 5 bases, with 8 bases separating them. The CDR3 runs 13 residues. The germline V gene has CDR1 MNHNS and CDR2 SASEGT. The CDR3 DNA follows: TGTGCCAGCAGTGAAGAGGAGGCATATGGCTACACCTTC. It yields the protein CASSEEEAYGYTF.

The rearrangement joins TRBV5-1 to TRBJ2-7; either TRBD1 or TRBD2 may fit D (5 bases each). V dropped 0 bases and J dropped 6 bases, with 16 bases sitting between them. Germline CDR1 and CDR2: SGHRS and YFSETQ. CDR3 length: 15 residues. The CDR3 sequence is CASSLGDPRHGEQYF. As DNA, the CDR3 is TGCGCCAGCAGCTTGGGGGACCCCCGCCACGGCGAGCAGTACTTC.

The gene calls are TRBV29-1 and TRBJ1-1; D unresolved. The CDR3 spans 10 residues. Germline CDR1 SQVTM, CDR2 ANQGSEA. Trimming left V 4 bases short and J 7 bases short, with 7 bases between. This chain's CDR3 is CSVVGIEAFF. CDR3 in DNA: TGCAGCGTTGTAGGGATTGAAGCTTTCTTT.

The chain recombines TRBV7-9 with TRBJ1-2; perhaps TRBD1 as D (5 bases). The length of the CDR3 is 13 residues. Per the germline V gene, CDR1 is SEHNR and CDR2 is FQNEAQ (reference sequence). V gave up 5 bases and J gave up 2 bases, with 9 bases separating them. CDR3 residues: CASSAGVNYGYTF. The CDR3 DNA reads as TGTGCCAGCAGCGCGGGGGTGAACTATGGCTACACCTTC.

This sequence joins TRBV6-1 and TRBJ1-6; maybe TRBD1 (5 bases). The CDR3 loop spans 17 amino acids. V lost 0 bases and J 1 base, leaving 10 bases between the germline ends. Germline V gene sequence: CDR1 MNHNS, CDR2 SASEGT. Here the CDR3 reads CASSEAGWGSYNSPLHF. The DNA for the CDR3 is TGTGCCAGCAGTGAAGCAGGTTGGGGGTCCTATAATTCACCCCTCCACTTT.

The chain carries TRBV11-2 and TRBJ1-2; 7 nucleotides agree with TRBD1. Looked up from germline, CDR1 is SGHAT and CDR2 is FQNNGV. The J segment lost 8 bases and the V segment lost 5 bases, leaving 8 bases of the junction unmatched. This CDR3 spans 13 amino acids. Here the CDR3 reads CASSDRDRVGYTF. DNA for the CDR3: TGTGCCAGCAGCGACAGAGACAGGGTCGGCTACACCTTC. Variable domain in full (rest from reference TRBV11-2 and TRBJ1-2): EAGVAQSPRYKIIEKRQSVAFWCNPISGHATLYWYQQILGQGPKLLIQFQNNGVVDDSQLPKDRFSAERLKGVDSTLKIQPAKLEDSAVYLCASSDRDRVGYTFGSGTRLTVV.

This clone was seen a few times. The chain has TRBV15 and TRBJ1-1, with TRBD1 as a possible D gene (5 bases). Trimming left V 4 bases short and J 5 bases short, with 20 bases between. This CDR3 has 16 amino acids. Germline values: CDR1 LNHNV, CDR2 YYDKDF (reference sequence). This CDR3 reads CATSIPRDPIRTEAFF. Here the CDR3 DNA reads TGTGCCACCAGCATTCCCCGGGACCCGATTAGGACTGAAGCTTTCTTT.

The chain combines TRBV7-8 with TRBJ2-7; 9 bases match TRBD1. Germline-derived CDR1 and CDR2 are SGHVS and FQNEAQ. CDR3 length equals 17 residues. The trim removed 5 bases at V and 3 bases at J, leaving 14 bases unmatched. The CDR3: CASSAIMTGGRGYEQYF. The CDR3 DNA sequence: TGTGCCAGCAGCGCAATTATGACAGGGGGAAGGGGCTACGAGCAGTACTTC.

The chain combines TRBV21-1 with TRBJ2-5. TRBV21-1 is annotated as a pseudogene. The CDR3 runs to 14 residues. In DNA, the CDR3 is TGTGCCAGCAGCAAAGGTGGAAGGGAAGAGACCCAGTACTTC. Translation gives CASSKGGREETQYF.

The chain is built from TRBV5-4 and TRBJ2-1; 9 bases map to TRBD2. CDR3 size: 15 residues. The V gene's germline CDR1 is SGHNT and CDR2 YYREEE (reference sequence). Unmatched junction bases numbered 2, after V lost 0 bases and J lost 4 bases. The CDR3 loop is CASSLGLAEYNEQFF. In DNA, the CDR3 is TGTGCCAGCAGCTTGGGACTAGCGGAGTACAATGAGCAGTTCTTC. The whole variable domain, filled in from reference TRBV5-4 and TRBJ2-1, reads ETGVTQSPTHLIKTRGQQVTLRCSSQSGHNTVSWYQQALGQGPQFIFQYYREEENGRGNFPPRFSGLQFPNYSSELNVNALELDDSALYLCASSLGLAEYNEQFFGPGTRLTVL.

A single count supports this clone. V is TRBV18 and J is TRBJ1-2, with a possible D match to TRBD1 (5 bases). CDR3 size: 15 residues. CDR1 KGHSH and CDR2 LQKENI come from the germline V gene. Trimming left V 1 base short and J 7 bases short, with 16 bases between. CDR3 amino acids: CASSPREGGELGYTF. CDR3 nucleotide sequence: TGTGCCAGCTCACCACGGGAAGGAGGGGAGCTTGGCTACACCTTC.

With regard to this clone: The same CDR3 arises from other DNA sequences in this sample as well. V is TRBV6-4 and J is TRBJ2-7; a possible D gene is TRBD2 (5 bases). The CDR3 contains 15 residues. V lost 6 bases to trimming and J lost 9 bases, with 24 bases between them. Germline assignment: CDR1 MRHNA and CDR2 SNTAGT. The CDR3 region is CASRPEYDRGWGQYF. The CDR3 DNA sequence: TGTGCCAGCAGGCCCGAATACGACCGGGGTTGGGGGCAGTACTTC.

CDR3 loop: CASSPGPWAGKVLTDTQYF. DNA of the CDR3: TGTGCCAGCAGCCCCGGCCCGTGGGCGGGGAAAGTACTCACAGATACGCAGTATTTT. This chain connects TRBV28 to TRBJ2-3, with D possibly TRBD2 on 6 matching bases. This CDR3 is built from 19 residues. Germline CDR1 is MDHEN and CDR2 is SYDVKM. The V gene lost 6 bases and the J gene lost 2 bases, with 27 bases spanning the gap.

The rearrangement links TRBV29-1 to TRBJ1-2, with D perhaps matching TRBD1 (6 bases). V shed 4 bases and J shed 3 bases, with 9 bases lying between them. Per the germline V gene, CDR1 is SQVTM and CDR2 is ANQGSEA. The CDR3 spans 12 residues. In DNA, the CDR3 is TGCAGCGTTGTCGCAGGGGACTATGGCTACACCTTC. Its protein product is CSVVAGDYGYTF.

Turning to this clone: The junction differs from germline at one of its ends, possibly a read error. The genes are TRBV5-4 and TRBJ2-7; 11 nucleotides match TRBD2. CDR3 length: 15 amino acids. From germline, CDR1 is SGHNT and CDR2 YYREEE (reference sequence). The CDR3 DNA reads TGTGCCAGCAGCTCCCAGTGGGGGATAGCGGGAGGGCAAAACTTC. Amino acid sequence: CASSSQWGIAGGQNF.